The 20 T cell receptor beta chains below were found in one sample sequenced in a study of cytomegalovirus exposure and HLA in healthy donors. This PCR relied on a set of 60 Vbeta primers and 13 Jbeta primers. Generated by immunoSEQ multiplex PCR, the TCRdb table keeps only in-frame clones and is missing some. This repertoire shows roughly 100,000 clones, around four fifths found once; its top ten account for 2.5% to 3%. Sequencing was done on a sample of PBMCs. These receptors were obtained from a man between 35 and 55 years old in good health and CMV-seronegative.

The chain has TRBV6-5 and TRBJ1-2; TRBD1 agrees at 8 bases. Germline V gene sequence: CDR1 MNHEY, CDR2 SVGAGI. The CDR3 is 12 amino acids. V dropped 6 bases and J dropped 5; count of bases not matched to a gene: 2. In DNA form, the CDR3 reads TGTGCCAGCAGCCGGACAGGGTATGGCTACACCTTC. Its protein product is CASSRTGYGYTF.

The CDR3 region is CSGSRYNEQFF. The CDR3 DNA is TGCAGTGGATCCAGGTACAATGAGCAGTTCTTC. The chain is built from TRBV20-1 and TRBJ2-1; the D is unclear. This CDR3 contains 11 residues. Germline V gives CDR1 DFQATT, CDR2 SNEGSKA (reference sequence). V lost 7 bases to trimming and J lost 4 bases, with 8 bases between them.

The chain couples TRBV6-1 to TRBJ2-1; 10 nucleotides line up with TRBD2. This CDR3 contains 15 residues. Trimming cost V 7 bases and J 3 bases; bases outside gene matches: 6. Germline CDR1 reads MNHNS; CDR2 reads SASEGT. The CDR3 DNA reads TGTGCCAGCACCAAAACTAGCGGGGACTACAATGAGCAGTTCTTC. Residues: CASTKTSGDYNEQFF.

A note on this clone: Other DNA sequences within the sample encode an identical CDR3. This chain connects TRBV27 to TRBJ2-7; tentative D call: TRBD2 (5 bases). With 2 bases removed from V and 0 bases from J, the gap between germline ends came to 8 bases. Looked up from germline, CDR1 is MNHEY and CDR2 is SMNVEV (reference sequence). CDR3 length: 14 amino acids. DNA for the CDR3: TGTGCCAGCAGTTTACGGGGAGTCTCCTACGAGCAGTACTTC. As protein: CASSLRGVSYEQYF.

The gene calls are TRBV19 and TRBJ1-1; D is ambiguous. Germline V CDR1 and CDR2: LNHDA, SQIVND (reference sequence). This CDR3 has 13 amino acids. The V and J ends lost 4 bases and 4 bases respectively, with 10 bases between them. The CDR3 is CASSTPGGTEAFF. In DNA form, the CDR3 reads TGTGCCAGTAGTACACCAGGAGGCACTGAAGCTTTCTTT.

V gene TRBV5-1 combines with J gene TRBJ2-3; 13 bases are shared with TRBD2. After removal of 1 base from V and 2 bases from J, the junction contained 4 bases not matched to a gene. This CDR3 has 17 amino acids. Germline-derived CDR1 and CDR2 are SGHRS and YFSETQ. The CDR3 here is CASSLRTSGGTTDTQYF. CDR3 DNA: TGCGCCAGCAGCTTGAGGACTAGCGGGGGAACCACAGATACGCAGTATTTT. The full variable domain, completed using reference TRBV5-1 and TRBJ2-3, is KAGVTQTPRYLIKTRGQQVTLSCSPISGHRSVSWYQQTPGQGLQFLFEYFSETQRNKGNFPGRFSGRQFSNSRSEMNVSTLELGDSALYLCASSLRTSGGTTDTQYFGPGTRLTVL.

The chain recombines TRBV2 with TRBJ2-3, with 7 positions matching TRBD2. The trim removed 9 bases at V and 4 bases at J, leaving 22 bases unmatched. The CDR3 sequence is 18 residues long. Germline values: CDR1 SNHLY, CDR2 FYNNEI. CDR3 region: CARGEGEGTIIPPDTQYF. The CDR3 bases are TGTGCCAGGGGTGAGGGCGAAGGGACTATCATCCCCCCAGATACGCAGTATTTT.

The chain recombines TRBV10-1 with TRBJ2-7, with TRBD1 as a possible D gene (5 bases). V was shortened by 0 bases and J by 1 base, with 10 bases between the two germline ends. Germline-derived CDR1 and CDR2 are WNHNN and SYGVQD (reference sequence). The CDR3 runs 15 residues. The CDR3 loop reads CASSESAGFSYEQYF. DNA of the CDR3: TGCGCCAGCAGTGAGTCAGCAGGGTTTTCCTACGAGCAGTACTTC.

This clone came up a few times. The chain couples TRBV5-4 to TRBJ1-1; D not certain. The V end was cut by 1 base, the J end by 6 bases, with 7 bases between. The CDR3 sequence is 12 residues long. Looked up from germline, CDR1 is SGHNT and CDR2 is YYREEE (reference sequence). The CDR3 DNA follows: TGTGCCAGCAGCTTGTCGGGTGCTGAAGCTTTCTTT. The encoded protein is CASSLSGAEAFF. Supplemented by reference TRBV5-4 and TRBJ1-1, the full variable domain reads ETGVTQSPTHLIKTRGQQVTLRCSSQSGHNTVSWYQQALGQGPQFIFQYYREEENGRGNFPPRFSGLQFPNYSSELNVNALELDDSALYLCASSLSGAEAFFGQGTRLTVV.

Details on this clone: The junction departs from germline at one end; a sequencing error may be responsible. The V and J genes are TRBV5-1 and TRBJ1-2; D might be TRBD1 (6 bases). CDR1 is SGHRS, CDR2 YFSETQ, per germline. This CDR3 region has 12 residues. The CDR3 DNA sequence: TGCGCCAGCAGCTTGGAACAGGGTCCGACGGCCTTC. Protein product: CASSLEQGPTAF.

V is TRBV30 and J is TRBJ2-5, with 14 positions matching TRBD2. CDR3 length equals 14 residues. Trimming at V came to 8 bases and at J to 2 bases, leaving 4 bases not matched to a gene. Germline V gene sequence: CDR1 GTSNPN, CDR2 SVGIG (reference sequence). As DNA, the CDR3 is TGTGCCCGTAGACTAGCGGGGGGGCAAGAGACCCAGTACTTC. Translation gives CARRLAGGQETQYF.

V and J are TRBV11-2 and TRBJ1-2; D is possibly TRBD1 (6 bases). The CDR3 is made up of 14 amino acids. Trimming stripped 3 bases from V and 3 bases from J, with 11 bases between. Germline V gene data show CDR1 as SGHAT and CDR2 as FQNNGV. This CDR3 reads CASSFAQGHYGYTF. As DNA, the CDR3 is TGTGCCAGCAGCTTCGCTCAGGGGCACTATGGCTACACCTTC.

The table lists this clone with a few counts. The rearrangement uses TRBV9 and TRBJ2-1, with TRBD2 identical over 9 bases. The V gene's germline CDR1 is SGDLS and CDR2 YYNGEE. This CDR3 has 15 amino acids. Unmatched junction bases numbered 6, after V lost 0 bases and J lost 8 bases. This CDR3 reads CASSVVAGGIDEQFF. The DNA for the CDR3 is TGTGCCAGCAGCGTAGTTGCGGGGGGGATAGATGAGCAGTTCTTC.

The CDR3 DNA reads as TGTGCCAGCAGCTTAGGGGGGACTTATGGCTACACCTTC. This codes for CASSLGGTYGYTF. The J gene is TRBJ1-2, the V gene TRBV7-3, with a tentative D call TRBD1 (5 bases). Germline assignment: CDR1 SGHTA and CDR2 FQGTGA. Trimming pared 2 bases from V and 5 bases from J, leaving 9 bases between. The CDR3 has 13 residues.

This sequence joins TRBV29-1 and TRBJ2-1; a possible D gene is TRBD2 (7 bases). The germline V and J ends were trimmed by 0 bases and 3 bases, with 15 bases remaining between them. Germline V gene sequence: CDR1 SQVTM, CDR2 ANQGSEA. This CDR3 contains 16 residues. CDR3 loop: CSVEDGRGGVYNEQFF. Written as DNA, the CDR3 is TGCAGCGTTGAAGATGGGAGGGGGGGCGTCTACAATGAGCAGTTCTTC.

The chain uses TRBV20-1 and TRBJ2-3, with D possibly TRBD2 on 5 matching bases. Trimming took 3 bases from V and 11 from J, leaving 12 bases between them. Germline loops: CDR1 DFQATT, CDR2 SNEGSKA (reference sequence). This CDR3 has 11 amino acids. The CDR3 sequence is CSASPRGEQYF. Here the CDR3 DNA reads TGCAGTGCTAGCCCCCGGGGTGAGCAGTATTTT.

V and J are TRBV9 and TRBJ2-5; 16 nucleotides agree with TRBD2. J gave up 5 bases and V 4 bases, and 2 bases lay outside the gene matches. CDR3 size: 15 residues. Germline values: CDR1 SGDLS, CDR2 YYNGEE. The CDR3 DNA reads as TGTGCCAGCAGCCCGGGACTAGCGGGGGGGGAGACCCAGTACTTC. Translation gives CASSPGLAGGETQYF.

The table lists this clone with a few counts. The CDR3 region has the DNA TGTGCCAGCACCTCCGCAGGCGGGGTTCAGTACTTC. Its protein is CASTSAGGVQYF. The rearrangement uses TRBV27 and TRBJ2-4; D might be TRBD2 (6 bases). The CDR3 runs to 12 residues. CDR1 and CDR2 from the germline V gene are MNHEY and SMNVEV (reference sequence). V was shortened by 7 bases and J by 11 bases, with 15 bases between the two germline ends.

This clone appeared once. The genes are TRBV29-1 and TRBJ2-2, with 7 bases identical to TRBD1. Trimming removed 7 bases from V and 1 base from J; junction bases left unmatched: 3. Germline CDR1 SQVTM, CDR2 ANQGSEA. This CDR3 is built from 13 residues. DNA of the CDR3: TGCAGCGCCGGGACAGTGAACACCGGGGAGCTGTTTTTT. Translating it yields CSAGTVNTGELFF.

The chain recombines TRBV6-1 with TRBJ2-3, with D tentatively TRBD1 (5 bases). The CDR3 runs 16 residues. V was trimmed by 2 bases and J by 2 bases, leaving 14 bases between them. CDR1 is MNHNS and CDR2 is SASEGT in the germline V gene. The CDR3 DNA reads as TGTGCCAGCAGTGAATTTGATGGGGCCATCACAGATACGCAGTATTTT. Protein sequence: CASSEFDGAITDTQYF.